The rows below give T cell receptor beta chains drawn from one sample of a study of T cell responses to AZD1222 COVID-19 vaccine. Assay used: immunoSEQ multiplex PCR; TCRdb lists only in-frame clones, some missing. This repertoire shows about 110,000 clones, around 85% found once; its top ten account for less than 8%. This material consisted of peripheral blood, taken on day 0 of AZD1222 vaccination. All receptors come from an adult in good health. Each CDR3 is given with its conserved first and last residue. Fields, in order: J gene, clone size, D gene, V gene, CDR3 DNA, CDR3 protein. A D gene is named only where the DNA matches it firmly. A row's size may be missing; if present it is once, few, many or a size class.

j_gene: TRBJ1-1; abundance: .; d_gene: TRBD1; v_gene: TRBV2; CDR3nt: TGTGCCAGCAGTGGCGACAGGGGGGCTGAAGCTTTCTTT; CDR3aa: CASSGDRGAEAFF
j_gene: TRBJ2-2; abundance: .; d_gene: .; v_gene: TRBV9; CDR3nt: TGTGCCAGCAGCCCCAGCAGGTACACCGGGGAGCTGTTTTTT; CDR3aa: CASSPSRYTGELFF
j_gene: TRBJ2-3; abundance: .; d_gene: .; v_gene: TRBV11-2; CDR3nt: TGTGCCAGCAGCTCCTCCCGGACGGCCATTGATACGCAGTATTTT; CDR3aa: CASSSSRTAIDTQYF
j_gene: TRBJ2-1; abundance: .; d_gene: .; v_gene: TRBV2; CDR3nt: TGTGCCAGCAGGGAAAGCACCAGCTCCTACAATGAGCAGTTCTTC; CDR3aa: CASRESTSSYNEQFF
j_gene: TRBJ1-5; abundance: few; d_gene: TRBD1; v_gene: TRBV28; CDR3nt: TGTGCCAGCCTCTACAGGGGGAGCAATCAGCCCCAGCATTTT; CDR3aa: CASLYRGSNQPQHF
j_gene: TRBJ2-1; abundance: .; d_gene: .; v_gene: TRBV10-3; CDR3nt: TGTGCCATCAGTGACAGGGTACTCCACAATGAGCAGTTCTTC; CDR3aa: CAISDRVLHNEQFF
j_gene: TRBJ1-2; abundance: .; d_gene: .; v_gene: TRBV28; CDR3nt: TGTGCCAGCAGTGTACACCCAGGGAGTGGTGGCTACACCTTC; CDR3aa: CASSVHPGSGGYTF
j_gene: TRBJ1-1; abundance: .; d_gene: .; v_gene: TRBV20-1; CDR3nt: TGCAGTGCTACTACAGGGAGTGGGGCTTTCTTT; CDR3aa: CSATTGSGAFF
j_gene: TRBJ2-1; abundance: .; d_gene: TRBD1; v_gene: TRBV19; CDR3nt: TGTGCCAGTAGTATAGATATTAGTAGCGTAGTCAGGGGGAACGAGCAGTTCTTC; CDR3aa: CASSIDISSVVRGNEQFF
j_gene: TRBJ2-1; abundance: .; d_gene: TRBD2; v_gene: TRBV19; CDR3nt: TGTGCCAGTAGGCCCACTAGCGGGGTTCCCTACAATGAGCAGTTCTTC; CDR3aa: CASRPTSGVPYNEQFF
j_gene: TRBJ2-1; abundance: .; d_gene: TRBD2; v_gene: TRBV3-1/TRBV3-2; CDR3nt: TGTGCCAGCACCGCAACTAGCGGGGGGGCCGATGAGCAGTTCTTC; CDR3aa: CASTATSGGADEQFF
j_gene: TRBJ1-3; abundance: once; d_gene: .; v_gene: TRBV7-9; CDR3nt: TGTGCCAGCAGCTTGATTGACTCTGGAAACACCATATATTTT; CDR3aa: CASSLIDSGNTIYF
j_gene: TRBJ1-2; abundance: .; d_gene: TRBD1; v_gene: TRBV6-5; CDR3nt: TGTGCCAGCAGGACCAGACAGGGGCGCTATGGCTACACCTTC; CDR3aa: CASRTRQGRYGYTF
j_gene: TRBJ2-3; abundance: .; d_gene: .; v_gene: TRBV12-3/TRBV12-4; CDR3nt: TGTGCCAGCAGTTTCGGCGATACGCAGTATTTT; CDR3aa: CASSFGDTQYF
j_gene: TRBJ2-5; abundance: .; d_gene: TRBD2; v_gene: TRBV5-1; CDR3nt: TGCGCCAGCAGCGCCGGACTAGCGGAGCAAGAGACCCAGTACTTC; CDR3aa: CASSAGLAEQETQYF
j_gene: TRBJ1-5; abundance: .; d_gene: TRBD1; v_gene: TRBV18; CDR3nt: TGTGCCAGCTCTCCAACAACAGGGGTTCGGAATCAGCCCCAGCATTTT; CDR3aa: CASSPTTGVRNQPQHF
j_gene: TRBJ1-5; abundance: .; d_gene: TRBD1; v_gene: TRBV6-5; CDR3nt: TGTGCCAGCAGTCCAGGACAGGGAGGGACGCCCCAGCATTTT; CDR3aa: CASSPGQGGTPQHF
j_gene: TRBJ2-7; abundance: .; d_gene: .; v_gene: TRBV28; CDR3nt: TGTGCCAGCATCAGCTCCTCCTACGAGCAGTACTTC; CDR3aa: CASISSSYEQYF
j_gene: TRBJ2-5; abundance: once; d_gene: .; v_gene: TRBV5-1; CDR3nt: TGCGCCAGCAGCTTGGGGAACTACCAAGAGACCCAGTACTTC; CDR3aa: CASSLGNYQETQYF
j_gene: TRBJ2-1; abundance: .; d_gene: .; v_gene: TRBV20-1; CDR3nt: TGCAGTGCTAGTGGTCGCAATGAGCAGTTCTTC; CDR3aa: CSASGRNEQFF
j_gene: TRBJ2-1; abundance: .; d_gene: TRBD2; v_gene: TRBV4-3; CDR3nt: TGCGCCAGCAGCCACAGGACTAGCCCGGAGAATGAGCAGTTCTTC; CDR3aa: CASSHRTSPENEQFF
j_gene: TRBJ1-1; abundance: .; d_gene: .; v_gene: TRBV7-8; CDR3nt: TGTGCCAGCAGCTTAGTACTCTTTACGGAGCTGAGTTGGACTGAAGCTTTCTTT; CDR3aa: CASSLVLFTELSWTEAFF
j_gene: TRBJ2-5; abundance: .; d_gene: .; v_gene: TRBV3-1/TRBV3-2; CDR3nt: TGTGCCAGCAGCCAAGGGTCAGGGCAAGAGACCCAGTACTTC; CDR3aa: CASSQGSGQETQYF
j_gene: TRBJ2-7; abundance: .; d_gene: .; v_gene: TRBV11-3; CDR3nt: TGTGCCAGCAGCCCAACTTACTACGAGCAGTACTTC; CDR3aa: CASSPTYYEQYF
j_gene: TRBJ2-7; abundance: .; d_gene: TRBD2; v_gene: TRBV28; CDR3nt: TGTGCCAGCAGCCCCACCCCCTTTAGCGGGGGGGCCGGGGAGCAGTACTTC; CDR3aa: CASSPTPFSGGAGEQYF